This T cell receptor beta chain came from a study of OX40 agonist ivuxolimab in advanced cancers. Concerning the study at large: The costimulatory receptor OX40 (CD134) was targeted by ivuxolimab, a fully human IgG2 agonistic monoclonal antibody. The paper describes the monotherapy dose-escalation part (N of about 55 patients) of the phase I trial of ivuxolimab. Of the roughly 52 dose-escalation patients, hepatocellular carcinoma was present in about 19, melanoma in roughly 15, renal cell carcinoma in 9 and head and neck cancer in 9. Intravenous ivuxolimab was administered to patients every 2 weeks at six dose levels: 0.01, 0.1, 0.3, 1.5, 3 and 10 mg/kg. Partial responses occurred in three dose-escalation patients: two with cutaneous melanoma and one with hepatocellular carcinoma. The point of sequencing TCRbeta in the periphery was to test whether ivuxolimab changed TCR sequence diversity and drove clonal T-cell expansion. Prior anti-PD-1, anti-PD-L1 or anti-CTLA-4 therapy was permitted, and 40% to 50% of dose-escalation patients had received checkpoint inhibitors. The dose-escalation cohort was roughly 87% male with a mean age of about 60 years, ranging from about 20 to 85. Overall results and qualifications from the work: At doses from 0.1 to 3.0 mg/kg, clonal expansion was seen in both CD4+ and CD8+ blood T cells between baseline and week 6. Low levels of normalized T-cell clonal expansion were also shown by some nonresponding patients. Antigen specificity was not determined for the clonally expanded peripheral T cells. After ivuxolimab, CD8+ T cells had more expanded clones than CD4+ T cells on average. In the 0.1-3.0 mg/kg groups, partial responders were among the patients with the lowest normalized peripheral clonal expansion, particularly in CD8+ T cells.

Measured from the cysteine to the phenylalanine, the CDR3 is 14 residues long. The retained sequence is limited to the CDR3, 42 bases, with the frame set at the first base. In the case of this clone: This clone's antigen is unknown. No much larger clonotype is one base removed from it; base qualities were not supplied.

For sequencing of the TCRbeta CDR3 region, genomic DNA was extracted from the sorted cells. The immunoSEQ Assay was used for sequencing of TCRbeta CDR3 regions. The table was pulled from immuneACCESS by TCRdb, which kept in-frame rearrangements only. Such tables lose some clones; where checked, under half of the loss comes from unresolved V genes, and the rest has no known cause. This sample has around 20,000 clones in its table, and around 91% of those were observed once. The ten largest clones add up to roughly 49% of the sample. Patients with a history of autoimmune disease or receiving systemic immunosuppression were excluded from the trial. In every dose cohort, peripheral blood was drawn for TCR sequencing at baseline, cycle 4 day 1, and cycle 7 day 1. The samples were drawn from a first-in-human, open-label, multicenter phase I dose-escalation trial of ivuxolimab. Adults with locally advanced or metastatic melanoma, renal cell carcinoma, hepatocellular carcinoma or head and neck squamous cell carcinoma were enrolled in the trial. CD4+ and CD8+ T cells were sorted separately from peripheral blood before TCR sequencing.

This sample comprised CD4+ or CD8+ T cells sorted from blood, obtained in a trial of the OX40 agonist ivuxolimab. The clonotype comes from an adult with an advanced solid tumor such as melanoma, head and neck, liver or kidney cancer. Rearrangement joined TRBV21-1 to TRBJ2-7; the table's D call, TRBD1, has no DNA check behind it. TRBV21-1 is a known pseudogene. This receptor has the CDR3 CASSIHRGPYEQYF. The nucleotide sequence reads as follows: TGTGCCAGCAGCATCCACAGGGGACCCTACGAGCAGTACTTC.